The 14 T cell receptor beta chains in this list originate from one sample, sequenced in a study of blood T cell repertoires in COVID-19 (dated by TCRdb to about 2020). The library came from the immunoSEQ multiplex PCR assay. TCRdb carries this immuneACCESS record with in-frame sequences only. Its versions omit some clonotypes, under half of them owing to an unresolved V gene in the studies checked, with the rest unexplained. Recorded for this sample are roughly 100,000 clones; roughly nine tenths of them occurred a single time. The top ten constitute approximately 17% of the sample. Sequencing was carried out using peripheral blood. These TCRs come from a woman of 80 years or more in a cohort sampled during active COVID-19.

The rearrangement joins TRBV15 to TRBJ1-4; TRBD1 is a possible D gene (5 bases). Between the trimmed V and J ends, which lost 0 bases and 8 bases, there was a span of 10 bases. CDR3 length: 14 amino acids. Germline V CDR1 and CDR2: LNHNV, YYDKDF (reference sequence). CDR3 coding DNA: TGTGCCACCAGCAGAGATGACAGCTGGGAAAAACTGTTTTTT. Amino acid sequence: CATSRDDSWEKLFF. Full variable domain (missing parts from reference TRBV15 and TRBJ1-4): DAMVIQNPRYQVTQFGKPVTLSCSQTLNHNVMYWYQQKSSQAPKLLFHYYDKDFNNEADTPDNFQSRRPNTSFCFLDIRSPGLGDTAMYLCATSRDDSWEKLFFGSGTQLSVL.

The chain links TRBV6-5 to TRBJ2-1, with D unclear. CDR1 MNHEY and CDR2 SVGAGI come from the germline V gene. The CDR3 sequence is 14 residues long. V shed 2 bases and J shed 7 bases, with 12 bases lying between them. The CDR3 region has the DNA TGTGCCAGCAGTTACGGCAGGTGGGTGAATGAGCAGTTCTTC. This encodes CASSYGRWVNEQFF.

The genes are TRBV15 and TRBJ1-1; maybe TRBD1 (5 bases). V dropped 8 bases and J dropped 4 bases, with 17 bases sitting between them. The CDR3 covers 14 residues. Per germline, CDR1 LNHNV and CDR2 YYDKDF (reference sequence). The CDR3 region is CATEFGASGTEAFF. CDR3 DNA sequence: TGTGCCACCGAATTCGGGGCTAGCGGCACTGAAGCTTTCTTT.

This clone appeared a single time. The V and J genes are TRBV7-9 and TRBJ1-4, with D unresolved. Germline V gives CDR1 SEHNR, CDR2 FQNEAQ (reference sequence). V lost 1 base to trimming and J lost 3 bases, with 6 bases between them. CDR3 size: 14 residues. CDR3 DNA: TGTGCCAGCAGCTTAGGGGGAGCTAATGAAAAACTGTTTTTT. Translating gives CASSLGGANEKLFF.

J is TRBJ1-4 and V is TRBV7-9, with D possibly TRBD1 on 5 matching bases. The germline CDR1 and CDR2 sequences are SEHNR and FQNEAQ (reference sequence). The length of the CDR3 is 15 residues. V shed 5 bases and J shed 2 bases, with 12 bases lying between them. CDR3 nucleotide sequence: TGTGCCAGCAGCCCTGCCGGGGGGACTAATGAAAAACTGTTTTTT. Protein product: CASSPAGGTNEKLFF.

This sequence joins TRBV5-1 and TRBJ1-6, with TRBD1 matching 8 bases. Trimming at V came to 3 bases and at J to 7 bases, leaving 3 bases not matched to a gene. Germline V gives CDR1 SGHRS, CDR2 YFSETQ. The CDR3 covers 14 residues. Here the CDR3 DNA reads TGCGCCAGCAGCTCACGACAGGGGAATTCACCCCTCCACTTT. This translates into CASSSRQGNSPLHF.

V usage is TRBV11-3 and J usage is TRBJ2-1; the match to TRBD2 covers 9 bases. With 1 base clipped from V and 10 bases from J, the junction kept 8 bases outside the gene matches. There are 15 residues in the CDR3. Germline V gene data show CDR1 as SGHNT and CDR2 as YENEEA. In DNA, the CDR3 is TGTGCCAGCAGCTTAGGGCCGGGACTAGCTAAAGAGCAGTTCTTC. This codes for CASSLGPGLAKEQFF.

The genes are TRBV6-6 and TRBJ1-2; D is ambiguous. The CDR3 extends over 15 amino acids. Germline V CDR1 and CDR2: MNHNY, SVGAGI (reference sequence). Trimming left V 2 bases short and J 0 bases short, with 10 bases between. CDR3 DNA sequence: TGTGCCAGCAGTTACGTCGGGGAGTCTAACTATGGCTACACCTTC. Translating gives CASSYVGESNYGYTF.

The chain combines TRBV28 with TRBJ2-1; D remains ambiguous. Germline assignment: CDR1 MDHEN and CDR2 SYDVKM. The CDR3 is 15 amino acids. V was pared by 4 bases and J by 7 bases, with 17 bases between. In DNA, the CDR3 is TGTGCCAGCAGTTCCCCCCCAGGTGATAGGAATGAGCAGTTCTTC. It codes for CASSSPPGDRNEQFF.

The rearrangement links TRBV6-5 to TRBJ2-1; TRBD2 matches at 12 bases. Looked up from germline, CDR1 is MNHEY and CDR2 is SVGAGI. The V segment lost 6 bases and the J segment 8 bases; nucleotides outside the gene matches: 8. This CDR3 contains 15 residues. The CDR3 spells CASRPLAGGPYEQFF. CDR3 nucleotides: TGTGCCAGCAGACCCCTAGCGGGAGGGCCCTATGAGCAGTTCTTC.

V is TRBV6-1 and J is TRBJ1-3, with 8 nucleotides matching TRBD1. The germline V gene has CDR1 MNHNS and CDR2 SASEGT. This CDR3 spans 19 amino acids. Losses at the gene ends were 6 bases for V and 3 bases for J; bases not matched to a gene: 19. In nucleotides, the CDR3 is TGTGCCAGCAGCGAATTCGGACAGGGTCAATCAAACCATGGAAACACCATATATTTT. Its translation: CASSEFGQGQSNHGNTIYF.

The chain joins TRBV18 to TRBJ1-1, with 10 bases that match TRBD1. Germline V gene lookup returns CDR1 KGHSH and CDR2 LQKENI. The CDR3 consists of 15 residues. V lost 8 bases, J lost 4 bases, and 10 bases stayed unmatched. CDR3 region: CASRTGTGAPTEAFF. DNA for the CDR3: TGTGCCAGCAGAACCGGGACAGGGGCCCCCACTGAAGCTTTCTTT.

This clone was counted ten times or more. The chain joins TRBV2 to TRBJ1-3, with 9 positions matching TRBD1. The CDR3 extends over 15 amino acids. Looked up from germline, CDR1 is SNHLY and CDR2 is FYNNEI. The junction had 7 bases not matched to a gene; V was cut back by 6 bases and J by 4 bases. The chain's CDR3 is CASRRPGQGGNTIYF. Here the CDR3 DNA reads TGTGCCAGCAGGAGACCGGGACAGGGAGGAAACACCATATATTTT.

This chain uses TRBV10-2 with TRBJ2-1; the match to TRBD2 covers 8 bases. Germline V lookup: CDR1 WSHSY, CDR2 SAAADI. The CDR3 covers 17 residues. Trimming cost V 2 bases and J 9 bases; bases outside gene matches: 15. CDR3 residues: CASSEPSGLRGTAEQFF. DNA for the CDR3: TGCGCCAGCAGTGAGCCTAGCGGGTTGAGGGGGACCGCTGAGCAGTTCTTC.